This record looks at one TCR beta chain sequence and its context. Antigen specificity is unknown. The data stem from a study of blood T cells in healthy people across ages. Study results and limitations: Per million T cells, TCR beta diversity dropped about linearly as age rose. Strong correlation linked observed beta diversity and percent naive T cells.

Alongside a J-beta primer mix, a sample-barcoded 5' primer served in a second PCR lasting about 7 to 11 cycles. TCRdb used MiXCR to reprocess the 5' RACE reads, holding one entry per CDR3 protein. Of approximately 800,000 distinct CDR3 sequences listed, around 50% were seen once; the top ten hold around 18%. Collection of 9.5 to 10 milliliters of peripheral blood was performed for each donor. From germline, CDR1 is LGHNA and CDR2 YSLEER. With 4 bases removed from V and 2 bases from J, the gap between germline ends came to 18 bases. This CDR3 spans 16 amino acids. Material for sequencing was blood. This chain links TRBV4-3 with TRBJ2-7, with a weak D call TRBD2 (7 bases). The clonotype originates from a man older than 75 in good health. The chain's CDR3 is CASSRHWEGDTYEQYF. CDR3 DNA: TGCGCCAGCAGCCGCCATTGGGAGGGGGATACCTACGAGCAGTACTTC.